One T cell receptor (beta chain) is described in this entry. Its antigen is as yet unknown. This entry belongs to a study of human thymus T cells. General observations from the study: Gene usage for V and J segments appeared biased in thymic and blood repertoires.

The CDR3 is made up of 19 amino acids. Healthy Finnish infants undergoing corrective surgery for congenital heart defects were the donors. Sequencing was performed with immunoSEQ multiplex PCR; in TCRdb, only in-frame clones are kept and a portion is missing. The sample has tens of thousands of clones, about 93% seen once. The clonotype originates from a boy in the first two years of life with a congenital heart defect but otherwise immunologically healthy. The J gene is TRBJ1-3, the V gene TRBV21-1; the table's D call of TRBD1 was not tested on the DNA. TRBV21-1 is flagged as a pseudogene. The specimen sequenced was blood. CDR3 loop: CASSSKFRPGQRTGNTIYF. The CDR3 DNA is TGTGCCAGCAGCTCAAAATTTCGACCGGGACAGAGGACTGGAAACACCATATATTTT.